This TCR beta chain was documented in a study of T cells in Graves' hyperthyroidism and ophthalmopathy. As for the study in general: It was at initial diagnosis, before any treatment, that peripheral blood was collected.

Findings of the study overall: Ophthalmopathy and stable hyperthyroidism were told apart by a 13 V-J model. Blood also held most thyroid clonotypes expanded beyond 0.001.

RNA transcripts yielded amplified TCR beta CDR3 regions. TCR CDR3 regions were first amplified by RT-PCR with HTBI primers. Each CDR3 protein is one row after TCRdb ran MiXCR on the multiplex PCR reads. The profile shows roughly 740,000 distinct CDR3 sequences, around 15% of them singletons. The CDR3 has 14 amino acids. V was pared by 4 bases and J by 8 bases, with 17 bases between. From germline, CDR1 is SEHNR and CDR2 FQNEAQ (reference sequence). Comment on this clonotype: Its antigen is not identified.

Each patient was aged 18 to 65 and had newly diagnosed hyperthyroidism of under 2 months' duration. This sequence was found in a man aged 18 to 29 with Graves' hyperthyroidism. J is TRBJ1-1 and V is TRBV7-9; D might be TRBD1 (5 bases). The sample was blood. In DNA, the CDR3 is TGTGCCAGCAGCTCCCCCTCAGACAGAGCCGAAGCTTTCTTT. Amino acid sequence: CASSSPSDRAEAFF.